Presented here are 16 T cell receptor beta chains from one specimen sequenced in a study of blood T cells in healthy people across ages. Then a second PCR, running roughly 7 to 12 cycles, was carried out with a sample-barcoded 5' primer and a J-beta primer mix. A single record per CDR3 protein comes from TCRdb applying MiXCR to the 5' RACE reads. The sample contains 1.5 million to 2 million distinct CDR3 sequences, roughly 50% of which appear only once. The sample comprised blood. These receptor sequences come from a woman aged 40 to 49 in good health.

This clonotype was seen many times. The rearrangement joins TRBV4-1 to TRBJ2-5, with TRBD2 as a possible D gene (5 bases). The CDR3 has 15 residues. The V gene lost 3 bases and the J gene lost 3 bases, with 14 bases spanning the gap. The V gene's germline CDR1 is MGHRA and CDR2 YSYEKL. This CDR3 is CASSHDPGSEETQYF. The DNA for the CDR3 is TGCGCCAGCAGCCATGACCCGGGGTCGGAAGAGACCCAGTACTTC.

The chain carries TRBV2 and TRBJ2-3; D call uncertain. V lost 8 bases to trimming and J lost 6 bases, with 15 bases between them. The CDR3 is made up of 13 amino acids. The germline V gene encodes CDR1 SNHLY and CDR2 FYNNEI. Written as DNA, the CDR3 is TGTGCCAGCTCTCTAGAGAACGGGGATACGCAGTATTTT. Its protein product is CASSLENGDTQYF.

The CDR3, as DNA: TGCGCCAGCAGCTCTCAGGGTTGCTCACCCCTCCACTTT. This gives the protein CASSSQGCSPLHF. V gene TRBV5-1 combines with J gene TRBJ1-6; possibly TRBD1 for D (5 bases). This CDR3 contains 13 residues. The germline CDR1 and CDR2 sequences are SGHRS and YFSETQ. V lost 3 bases, J lost 10 bases, and 11 bases lay in between.

The chain joins TRBV20-1 to TRBJ2-7, with 14 bases that match TRBD2. The V gene end was trimmed by 2 bases and the J gene end by 9 bases; junction bases not matched to a gene: 6. Per germline, CDR1 DFQATT and CDR2 SNEGSKA (reference sequence). There are 14 residues in the CDR3. Here the CDR3 reads CSARLTSGGARQYF. The CDR3 coding sequence is TGCAGTGCTAGACTGACTAGCGGGGGGGCAAGGCAGTACTTC.

The rearrangement links TRBV18 to TRBJ2-7, with 8 bases identical to TRBD1. Trimming removed 0 bases from V and 3 bases from J; junction bases left unmatched: 7. Germline loops: CDR1 KGHSH, CDR2 LQKENI. The CDR3 length is 16 residues. The CDR3 sequence: CASSPPRGQGNYEQYF. As DNA, the CDR3 is TGTGCCAGCTCACCACCTAGAGGACAGGGAAACTACGAGCAGTACTTC.

This clonotype has just a few counts. The chain employs TRBV7-2 and TRBJ2-5, with D unresolved. The germline CDR1 and CDR2 sequences are SGHTA and FQGNSA. The V gene lost 5 bases and the J gene lost 9 bases, with 13 bases spanning the gap. The CDR3 length is 12 residues. The DNA of the CDR3 is TGTGCCAGCAGCCCAAGGGTCGGGCCCCAGTACTTC. Translation gives CASSPRVGPQYF. Supplemented by reference TRBV7-2 and TRBJ2-5, the full variable domain reads GAGVSQSPSNKVTEKGKDVELRCDPISGHTALYWYRQSLGQGLEFLIYFQGNSAPDKSGLPSDRFSAERTGGSVSTLTIQRTQQEDSAVYLCASSPRVGPQYFGPGTRLLVL.

The chain joins TRBV29-1 to TRBJ2-3, with D perhaps matching TRBD1 or TRBD2 (5 bases each). The CDR3 consists of 13 residues. The germline gives CDR1 SQVTM, CDR2 ANQGSEA. Trimming cost V 5 bases and J 5 bases, with 14 bases left between them. CDR3 amino acids: CSVPRDGGDTQYF. The CDR3 DNA reads as TGCAGCGTTCCCAGGGACGGTGGAGATACGCAGTATTTT.

This clonotype was detected only a few times. The V gene is TRBV24-1, the J gene TRBJ2-5; TRBD1 matches at 8 bases. V lost 4 bases and J lost 4; bases outside the gene matches: 7. The germline CDR1 and CDR2 sequences are KGHDR and SFDVKD. The CDR3 sequence is 15 residues long. In DNA, the CDR3 is TGTGCCACCAGTGACCGATCAGGGGGCCCAGAGACCCAGTACTTC. This encodes CATSDRSGGPETQYF.

J is TRBJ2-7 and V is TRBV4-1; D is ambiguous. Deletions cut 0 bases from V and 0 bases from J, with 12 bases between. CDR1 and CDR2 from the germline V gene are MGHRA and YSYEKL. The CDR3 covers 16 residues. In nucleotides, the CDR3 is TGCGCCAGCAGCCAAGATGGGGATTCTACCTCCTACGAGCAGTACTTC. This codes for CASSQDGDSTSYEQYF.

The genes are TRBV7-2 and TRBJ2-5, with 11 nucleotides matching TRBD2. The CDR3 is 18 residues long. Germline CDR1 is SGHTA and CDR2 is FQGNSA. The V and J ends lost 2 bases and 1 base, in that order; junction bases with no gene match: 9. The CDR3 is CASSLYSGGAGLQETQYF. In DNA, the CDR3 is TGTGCCAGCAGCTTATATAGCGGGGGGGCCGGCCTCCAAGAGACCCAGTACTTC.

CDR3 sequence: CASRRGGHKETQYF. The CDR3 region has the DNA TGTGCCAGCAGGAGGGGGGGCCATAAAGAGACCCAGTACTTC. The V call is TRBV7-6, the J call TRBJ2-5; weak D call: TRBD2 (7 bases). CDR1 is SGHVS, CDR2 FNYEAQ, per germline. The CDR3 spans 14 residues. Trimming shortened V by 6 bases and J by 3 bases, and 14 bases separated the two germline ends.

This clonotype turned up a few times. This sequence joins TRBV14 and TRBJ2-1; 8 positions agree with TRBD2. The CDR3 spans 15 residues. The V gene end was trimmed by 3 bases and the J gene end by 7 bases; junction bases not matched to a gene: 8. Germline values: CDR1 SGHDN, CDR2 FVKESK. The CDR3 is CASSHPSGGQNEQFF. The CDR3 DNA reads as TGTGCCAGCAGCCATCCTTCGGGGGGGCAGAATGAGCAGTTCTTC. The complete variable domain, with remaining parts taken from reference TRBV14 and TRBJ2-1, reads EAGVTQFPSHSVIEKGQTVTLRCDPISGHDNLYWYRRVMGKEIKFLLHFVKESKQDESGMPNNRFLAERTGGTYSTLKVQPAELEDSGVYFCASSHPSGGQNEQFFGPGTRLTVL.

This clonotype was observed a single time. The J gene is TRBJ2-3, the V gene TRBV6-6; 7 bases line up with TRBD2. In germline, CDR1 is MNHNY, CDR2 SVGAGI (reference sequence). V lost 10 bases to trimming and J lost 8 bases; unmatched junction nucleotides: 12. This CDR3 is 13 amino acids long. The CDR3 coding sequence is TGTGCCAACAGATTCTCCGGGGAGGGTACGCAGTATTTT. Translated: CANRFSGEGTQYF.

This clonotype was detected ten times or more. The chain carries TRBV7-9 and TRBJ2-3; TRBD2 matches 8 bases. V shed 5 bases, J shed 2 bases, and the junction held 6 bases outside the gene matches. This CDR3 is built from 15 residues. Germline assignment: CDR1 SEHNR and CDR2 FQNEAQ (reference sequence). The CDR3 here is CASSPTSEATDTQYF. In nucleotides, the CDR3 is TGTGCCAGCAGCCCGACTAGCGAGGCCACAGATACGCAGTATTTT.

In its sample, this clonotype was seen a few times. V gene TRBV9 combines with J gene TRBJ2-5; D gene ambiguous. The germline V gene encodes CDR1 SGDLS and CDR2 YYNGEE. The CDR3 extends over 13 amino acids. The V gene lost 4 bases and the J gene lost 0 bases, with 7 bases spanning the gap. The CDR3 sequence is CASSMADQETQYF. The CDR3 DNA reads as TGTGCCAGCAGCATGGCCGACCAAGAGACCCAGTACTTC.

This clonotype has just a few counts. V is TRBV2 and J is TRBJ2-5; TRBD1 agrees at 9 bases. CDR1 SNHLY and CDR2 FYNNEI come from the germline V gene. This CDR3 is 13 amino acids long. The V segment lost 4 bases and the J segment 5 bases; nucleotides outside the gene matches: 2. CDR3 loop: CASSAGTGETQYF. CDR3 DNA sequence: TGTGCCAGCAGTGCCGGGACAGGGGAGACCCAGTACTTC.